The 32 T cell receptor beta chains in this list originate from one sample, sequenced in a study of blood T cell repertoires in COVID-19. Clones were sequenced by immunoSEQ multiplex PCR, and TCRdb holds only the in-frame ones, with some missing. The repertoire holds 150,000 to 200,000 clones, with around 80% as singletons. The specimen sequenced was peripheral blood. Receptor source: a woman aged 70-85 years with COVID-19, enrolled during active disease.

The CDR3: CASSLASDRGLETQYF. In DNA, the CDR3 is TGTGCCAGCAGCTTGGCCAGTGACAGGGGTTTGGAGACCCAGTACTTC. J is TRBJ2-5 and V is TRBV5-8; 8 bases are a match to TRBD1. Trimming took 0 bases from V and 5 from J; bases not matched to a gene: 9. This CDR3 has 16 amino acids. Germline V gives CDR1 SGHTS, CDR2 YDEGEE.

This chain joins TRBV5-1 and TRBJ2-1; 8 positions match TRBD1. Germline V gives CDR1 SGHRS, CDR2 YFSETQ. V shed 3 bases, J shed 6 bases, and the junction held 2 bases outside the gene matches. The CDR3 consists of 13 residues. In DNA, the CDR3 is TGCGCCAGCAGCTCGGGGACAGGCAATGAGCAGTTCTTC. The encoded protein is CASSSGTGNEQFF.

In DNA form, the CDR3 reads TGTGCCAGCAGCCACTGGGACAGAGCGAACACTGAAGCTTTCTTT. It is translated as CASSHWDRANTEAFF. The chain couples TRBV3-1 (or the pseudogene TRBV3-2) to TRBJ1-1; 7 bases fit TRBD1. Germline V gives CDR1 LGHDT, CDR2 YNNKEL (reference sequence). Trimming took 3 bases from V and 1 from J; bases not matched to a gene: 5. This CDR3 has 15 amino acids.

The gene calls are TRBV6-1 and TRBJ1-2; the match to TRBD1 covers 8 bases. The CDR3 loop spans 14 amino acids. V gave up 1 base and J gave up 8 bases; unmatched junction bases: 6. Germline loops: CDR1 MNHNS, CDR2 SASEGT. The CDR3 coding sequence is TGTGCCAGCAGTGAAGGGACAGGGAGGCTAGGCTACACCTTC. Translation gives CASSEGTGRLGYTF.

The chain couples TRBV15 to TRBJ2-5, with TRBD1 as a possible D gene (5 bases). CDR3 length equals 14 residues. Looked up from germline, CDR1 is LNHNV and CDR2 is YYDKDF (reference sequence). Trimming left V 1 base short and J 2 bases short, with 8 bases between. The CDR3 protein is CATSRGAGQETQYF. The CDR3 DNA sequence: TGTGCCACCAGCAGAGGGGCAGGGCAAGAGACCCAGTACTTC.

This clone came up a few times. The chain combines TRBV5-1 with TRBJ1-2; D gene ambiguous. This CDR3 contains 13 residues. The V gene lost 4 bases and the J gene lost 4 bases, with 11 bases spanning the gap. The germline V gene has CDR1 SGHRS and CDR2 YFSETQ. CDR3 coding DNA: TGCGCCAGCAGCCCCCTAGAACCCTATGGCTACACCTTC. Its protein product is CASSPLEPYGYTF. Full variable domain (outside the CDR3, taken from reference TRBV5-1 and TRBJ1-2): KAGVTQTPRYLIKTRGQQVTLSCSPISGHRSVSWYQQTPGQGLQFLFEYFSETQRNKGNFPGRFSGRQFSNSRSEMNVSTLELGDSALYLCASSPLEPYGYTFGSGTRLTVV.

This rearrangement joins TRBV28 to TRBJ1-1, with D possibly TRBD1 on 5 matching bases. Germline CDR1 reads MDHEN; CDR2 reads SYDVKM. Trimming removed 5 bases at V and 3 bases at J, with 10 bases between. This CDR3 is built from 13 residues. CDR3 sequence: CASSVPGYTEAFF. CDR3 sequence (DNA): TGTGCCAGCAGTGTACCAGGGTACACTGAAGCTTTCTTT.

The CDR3 region has the DNA TGTGCCAGTAGGAACGGAGGGGGGGCGGGTCAGCCCCAGCATTTT. The encoded protein is CASRNGGGAGQPQHF. The chain recombines TRBV19 with TRBJ1-5, with D possibly being TRBD1 (6 bases). This CDR3 spans 15 amino acids. Trimming cost V 6 bases and J 6 bases, with 18 bases left between them. Germline V CDR1 and CDR2: LNHDA, SQIVND (reference sequence).

The chain has TRBV9 and TRBJ1-4; D perhaps matches TRBD1 (5 bases). Germline V gene data show CDR1 as SGDLS and CDR2 as YYNGEE. This CDR3 spans 16 amino acids. Trimming stripped 0 bases from V and 3 bases from J, with 12 bases between. CDR3 bases: TGTGCCAGCAGCGTAGACCAGGGTCGCGCTAATGAAAAACTGTTTTTT. It codes for CASSVDQGRANEKLFF.

The gene calls are TRBV7-9 and TRBJ2-4, with D possibly TRBD2 on 6 matching bases. The germline V gene has CDR1 SEHNR and CDR2 FQNEAQ (reference sequence). V lost 1 base to trimming and J lost 0 bases, with 10 bases between them. The CDR3 spans 16 residues. The CDR3 loop is CASSLGRELAKNIQYF. Here the CDR3 DNA reads TGTGCCAGCAGCTTAGGCCGGGAGCTAGCCAAAAACATTCAGTACTTC.

The CDR3 bases are TGTGCCAGCAGTCCTAGCGGGAGCACAGATACGCAGTATTTT. Residues: CASSPSGSTDTQYF. The chain combines TRBV28 with TRBJ2-3; 8 bases are a match to TRBD2. Trimming removed 5 bases from V and 0 bases from J; junction bases left unmatched: 1. Germline V gives CDR1 MDHEN, CDR2 SYDVKM. CDR3 size: 14 residues.

The genes are TRBV5-1 and TRBJ2-5; 12 nucleotides line up with TRBD2. Germline CDR1 is SGHRS and CDR2 is YFSETQ. The J segment lost 3 bases and the V segment lost 0 bases, leaving 6 bases of the junction unmatched. The CDR3 has 17 residues. This chain's CDR3 is CASSLAPSGGAEETQYF. DNA of the CDR3: TGCGCCAGCAGCTTGGCGCCTAGCGGGGGGGCGGAAGAGACCCAGTACTTC.

This clone was picked up a small number of times. V is TRBV3-1 (or the pseudogene TRBV3-2) and J is TRBJ1-6, with a tentative D call TRBD1 (5 bases). CDR1 and CDR2 (germline): LGHDT, YNNKEL (reference sequence). Trimming cost V 3 bases and J 11 bases, with 14 bases left between them. The CDR3 runs to 14 residues. The CDR3 region is CASSHEGVKTPLHF. In nucleotides, the CDR3 is TGTGCCAGCAGCCACGAAGGGGTTAAGACACCCCTCCACTTT.

The J gene is TRBJ1-1, the V gene TRBV19; D not certain. The CDR3 covers 13 residues. The V gene lost 4 bases and the J gene lost 1 base, with 7 bases spanning the gap. Germline V gene sequence: CDR1 LNHDA, CDR2 SQIVND (reference sequence). CDR3 sequence (DNA): TGTGCCAGTAGTACGTCCTCGAACACTGAAGCTTTCTTT. Its protein is CASSTSSNTEAFF.

This clone was observed a handful of times. V gene TRBV4-1 combines with J gene TRBJ1-1, with D perhaps matching TRBD1 (5 bases). Trimming stripped 4 bases from V and 4 bases from J, with 16 bases between. This CDR3 comprises 15 residues. Germline loops: CDR1 MGHRA, CDR2 YSYEKL. This CDR3 reads CASSPSGDRGTEAFF. The CDR3 region has the DNA TGCGCCAGCAGCCCGAGCGGGGACCGTGGCACTGAAGCTTTCTTT.

The CDR3 reads CASSLAPLAGVVDEQFF. The CDR3 bases are TGTGCCAGCAGCTTGGCACCCCTAGCGGGGGTTGTCGATGAGCAGTTCTTC. The genes are TRBV5-6 and TRBJ2-1; 10 nucleotides align to TRBD2. The CDR3 consists of 17 residues. J lost 8 bases, V lost 0 bases, and 11 bases had no gene match. The germline gives CDR1 SGHDT, CDR2 YYEEEE. Looking up the rest from reference TRBV5-6 and TRBJ2-1 gives the full variable domain: DAGVTQSPTHLIKTRGQQVTLRCSPKSGHDTVSWYQQALGQGPQFIFQYYEEEERQRGNFPDRFSGHQFPNYSSELNVNALLLGDSALYLCASSLAPLAGVVDEQFFGPGTRLTVL.

The chain has TRBV2 and TRBJ1-6; no clear D. This CDR3 is built from 13 residues. V lost 4 bases to trimming and J lost 10 bases, with 11 bases between them. The germline V gene encodes CDR1 SNHLY and CDR2 FYNNEI. CDR3: CASSGTTGSPLHF. The DNA of the CDR3 is TGTGCCAGCAGTGGAACGACGGGATCACCCCTCCACTTT.

The chain couples TRBV7-8 to TRBJ2-1; TRBD2 aligns across 7 bases. The V and J ends lost 1 base and 6 bases, in that order; junction bases with no gene match: 6. The CDR3 extends over 15 amino acids. Germline lookup yields CDR1 SGHVS and CDR2 FQNEAQ. In nucleotides, the CDR3 is TGTGCCAGCAGCTTAGAAGGCGGGAGACGCAATGAGCAGTTCTTC. This encodes CASSLEGGRRNEQFF. The variable domain in full, completed from reference TRBV7-8 and TRBJ2-1, reads GAGVSQSPRYKVAKRGQDVALRCDPISGHVSLFWYQQALGQGPEFLTYFQNEAQLDKSGLPSDRFFAERPEGSVSTLKIQRTQQEDSAVYLCASSLEGGRRNEQFFGPGTRLTVL.

As DNA, the CDR3 is TGCGCCAGCAGTGCCAAGGGAGGCAGGGATCAGCCCCAGCATTTT. Residues: CASSAKGGRDQPQHF. The chain joins TRBV10-2 to TRBJ1-5; tentatively, D is TRBD1 (5 bases). From germline, CDR1 is WSHSY and CDR2 SAAADI. Trimming removed 4 bases from V and 5 bases from J, with 15 bases in between. The length of the CDR3 is 15 residues.

The chain uses TRBV9 and TRBJ1-1; TRBD1 aligns across 8 bases. The V gene end was trimmed by 3 bases and the J gene end by 4 bases; junction bases not matched to a gene: 5. Germline lookup yields CDR1 SGDLS and CDR2 YYNGEE. CDR3 length: 14 amino acids. The CDR3 coding sequence is TGTGCCAGCAGCGAACTAGACAGGGGCACTGAAGCTTTCTTT. This gives the protein CASSELDRGTEAFF. Drawing the rest from reference TRBV9 and TRBJ1-1, the complete variable domain is DSGVTQTPKHLITATGQRVTLRCSPRSGDLSVYWYQQSLDQGLQFLIQYYNGEERAKGNILERFSAQQFPDLHSELNLSSLELGDSALYFCASSELDRGTEAFFGQGTRLTVV.

The chain links TRBV19 to TRBJ2-3; the match to TRBD2 covers 11 bases. J was trimmed by 6 bases and V by 3 bases; bases with no gene match: 11. The germline V gene has CDR1 LNHDA and CDR2 SQIVND (reference sequence). This CDR3 is built from 17 residues. The CDR3 loop reads CASSILGLAGGKDTQYF. Written as DNA, the CDR3 is TGTGCCAGTAGTATTTTAGGGCTAGCGGGGGGTAAGGATACGCAGTATTTT.

The CDR3 sequence is CASSWAPGVEETQYF. Here the CDR3 DNA reads TGTGCCAGCAGCTGGGCGCCGGGGGTGGAAGAGACCCAGTACTTC. This chain links TRBV5-4 with TRBJ2-5; D is possibly TRBD2 (6 bases). The CDR3 length is 15 residues. V was trimmed by 3 bases and J by 3 bases, leaving 15 bases between them. Germline CDR1 is SGHNT and CDR2 is YYREEE (reference sequence).

V usage is TRBV29-1 and J usage is TRBJ2-7; 10 nucleotides align to TRBD2. Per germline, CDR1 SQVTM and CDR2 ANQGSEA. The V and J ends lost 4 bases and 2 bases, in that order; junction bases with no gene match: 8. This CDR3 has 15 amino acids. In nucleotides, the CDR3 is TGCAGCGTTGCCAAAGGGACTAGCGACGCCTACGAGCAGTACTTC. Its translation is CSVAKGTSDAYEQYF.

The chain uses TRBV11-2 and TRBJ1-2, with TRBD1 matching over 7 bases. CDR1 is SGHAT, CDR2 FQNNGV, per germline. This CDR3 region has 19 residues. V lost 4 bases to trimming and J lost 4 bases; unmatched junction nucleotides: 21. CDR3 in amino acids: CASSSKARAKGGLGYGYTF. CDR3 DNA: TGTGCCAGCAGCTCGAAAGCTAGGGCCAAAGGGGGCCTCGGCTATGGCTACACCTTC.

The rearrangement links TRBV3-1 (or the pseudogene TRBV3-2) to TRBJ1-1; TRBD1 matches at 10 bases. V was pared by 1 base and J by 4 bases, with 0 bases of the junction left unmatched. CDR1 LGHDT and CDR2 YNNKEL come from the germline V gene (reference sequence). The CDR3 has 14 amino acids. CDR3 sequence reads: CASSQGQGATEAFF. CDR3 DNA: TGTGCCAGCAGCCAAGGACAGGGGGCCACTGAAGCTTTCTTT.

This clone was counted once. This chain connects TRBV3-1 (or the pseudogene TRBV3-2) to TRBJ1-1; TRBD1 aligns across 12 bases. Germline V gives CDR1 LGHDT, CDR2 YNNKEL (reference sequence). V gave up 4 bases and J gave up 5 bases; unmatched junction bases: 8. The CDR3 loop spans 16 amino acids. CDR3 residues: CASSRGDRGPRTEAFF. The CDR3 bases are TGTGCCAGCAGCCGGGGGGACAGGGGGCCGCGGACTGAAGCTTTCTTT.

This clone was seen only a few times. The chain links TRBV4-1 to TRBJ2-7; 14 bases are shared with TRBD2. The CDR3 is 15 residues long. From germline, CDR1 is MGHRA and CDR2 YSYEKL. V was clipped by 4 bases and J by 4 bases; unmatched bases: 3. CDR3 amino acids: CASSPGTSGSYEQYF. The CDR3 DNA reads TGCGCCAGCAGCCCCGGGACTAGCGGGAGTTACGAGCAGTACTTC.

The J gene is TRBJ2-2, the V gene TRBV5-4; maybe TRBD2 (6 bases). Germline V gene data show CDR1 as SGHNT and CDR2 as YYREEE (reference sequence). The CDR3 has 14 amino acids. V was trimmed by 3 bases and J by 4 bases, leaving 10 bases between them. The CDR3 protein is CASSSGGPTGELFF. CDR3 sequence (DNA): TGTGCCAGCAGCTCCGGAGGGCCCACCGGGGAGCTGTTTTTT.

The V and J genes are TRBV18 and TRBJ1-4; 8 bases map to TRBD1. In germline, CDR1 is KGHSH, CDR2 LQKENI. CDR3 length equals 17 residues. The V segment lost 3 bases and the J segment 0 bases; nucleotides outside the gene matches: 6. CDR3 nucleotides: TGTGCCAGCTCACCGCTTGGACAGGGCCCAACTAATGAAAAACTGTTTTTT. This codes for CASSPLGQGPTNEKLFF.

The chain is built from TRBV5-5 and TRBJ1-2, with 8 bases that match TRBD1. This CDR3 has 16 residues. The V gene end was trimmed by 1 base and the J gene end by 9 bases; junction bases not matched to a gene: 14. The germline V gene has CDR1 SGHKS and CDR2 YYEKEE (reference sequence). The CDR3 reads CASSLIITGTGKSYTF. CDR3 coding DNA: TGTGCCAGCAGCTTGATTATCACCGGGACAGGAAAGAGCTACACCTTC. The full variable domain, its missing parts supplied by reference TRBV5-5 and TRBJ1-2, is DAGVTQSPTHLIKTRGQQVTLRCSPISGHKSVSWYQQVLGQGPQFIFQYYEKEERGRGNFPDRFSARQFPNYSSELNVNALLLGDSALYLCASSLIITGTGKSYTFGSGTRLTVV.

This clone appeared once. The chain is built from TRBV5-5 and TRBJ2-7; 7 bases map to TRBD1. CDR3 length: 15 residues. CDR1 is SGHKS and CDR2 is YYEKEE in the germline V gene (reference sequence). V gave up 2 bases and J gave up 4 bases; unmatched junction bases: 9. The CDR3 nucleotides are TGTGCCAGCAGCTTTTCTACGGGACAGCAGTACGAGCAGTACTTC. This gives the protein CASSFSTGQQYEQYF.

The chain joins TRBV7-2 to TRBJ1-5, with D tentatively TRBD1 (5 bases). With 1 base removed from V and 4 bases from J, the gap between germline ends came to 8 bases. Germline V gives CDR1 SGHTA, CDR2 FQGNSA. CDR3 length: 14 residues. The CDR3 DNA follows: TGTGCCAGCAGCTTAGAAAGGACAAATCAGCCCCAGCATTTT. Protein: CASSLERTNQPQHF.